This T cell receptor (beta chain) emerged from a study of blood T cell repertoires in COVID-19 (TCRdb year 2020). Regarding the research as a whole: Samples covering the acute and convalescent phases of COVID-19 were provided by collaborators in the United States, Italy and Spain. The material from the prospective study consisted of cDNA or gDNA derived from T cells, B-cell-depleted T cells, or PBMCs. Subjects who had been exposed to COVID-19, were actively infected with it, or had recovered from it provided the deeply sampled blood TCRbeta repertoires that made up the dataset. The repertoires were released in a freely available public database meant as a resource for research on the immune response to SARS-CoV-2. The samples were drawn from the first 160 participants of the ongoing ImmuneRACE study and from 1,254 subjects provided by 6 global collaborators. A de-identified subject ID, COVID-19 status, age in years and sex were almost always included in the sample metadata. Where HLA class I and class II types were available, the types were taken from metadata supplied by the sample provider, not from assay-based typing.

Participants in the prospective study were enrolled through a virtual design, were aged about 18 to 89 years, and lived in approximately 25 United States geographic areas. To assign participants to cohorts, the prospective study relied on clinical history that participants themselves reported in a screening survey and a study questionnaire. Recovered participants in ImmuneRACE Cohort 3 were defined as having two consecutive negative NP/OP PCR tests, clearance from a healthcare professional, or resolution of symptoms. In the prospective study, whole blood, serum and a nasopharyngeal or oropharyngeal swab were collected from each participant by mobile phlebotomists. Over a roughly two-month period, participants in the prospective study had the option of providing additional blood draws and questionnaires. Before DNA extraction, blood samples from the prospective study were shipped at room temperature or frozen.

Only a few counts were recorded for this clone. Which antigen it targets is not known. Base qualities are not at hand, and no much larger clone is one base apart. TCRbeta CDR3 regions were amplified from genomic DNA by means of the immunoSEQ Assay, a bias-controlled multiplex PCR. Processing in the source paper ran as follows. The number of nucleated cells in each sample was estimated from the amplification of reference gene primers within the assay. To quantify the absolute abundance of each unique TCRbeta CDR3 rearrangement, sequence reads were collapsed and filtered. Productive Simpson clonality was computed per sample as the square root of Simpson's diversity index over productive rearrangements. TCRdb obtained this table from immuneACCESS and retained in-frame rearrangements with V and J assigned. These tables miss some clones; where compared with another copy, unresolved V genes account for less than half of the shortfall, and the remainder is unexplained. V, J and clone size are taken as reported in that table, and D and trimming were inferred from the DNA itself. This sample has some 400,000 clones in its table, and 80% to 90% of those were observed once. The ten most abundant clones make up 1.3% of the sample.

The CDR3 has 17 amino acids, counting the end cysteine and phenylalanine. The DNA shown is the 51-base CDR3, in frame from base 1. The germline V gene (reference sequence) gives CDR1 as SGHKS and CDR2 as YYEKEE. Trimming removed 0 bases from V and 6 bases from J, leaving 18 bases between the germline ends. General findings and caveats noted by the study authors: The amount of clinical and demographic metadata varied by source and participant and was provided uncurated.

This chain joins TRBV5-5 to TRBJ2-2, with the D gene not clear enough to name. This receptor was taken from a man aged 30-40 years who had recovered from COVID-19. The sequenced sample consisted of PBMCs or T cells enriched from blood (not recorded which). In nucleotides, the sequence is TGTGCCAGCAGCTTGGTTCTAGAAAGGAGTACCGCCGGGGAGCTGTTTTTT. It encodes CASSLVLERSTAGELFF.